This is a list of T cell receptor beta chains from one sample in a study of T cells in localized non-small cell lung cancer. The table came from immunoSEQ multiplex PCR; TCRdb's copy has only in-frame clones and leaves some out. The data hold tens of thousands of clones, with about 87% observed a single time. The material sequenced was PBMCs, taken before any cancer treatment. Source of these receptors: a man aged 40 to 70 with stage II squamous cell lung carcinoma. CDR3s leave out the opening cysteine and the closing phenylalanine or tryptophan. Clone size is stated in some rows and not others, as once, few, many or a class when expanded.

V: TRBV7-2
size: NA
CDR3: ASSPTGGKDEKLF

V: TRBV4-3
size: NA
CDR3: ASSRGASGNQETQY

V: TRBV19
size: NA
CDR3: ASSIRLGSQETQY

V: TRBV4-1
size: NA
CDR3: ASSGTEEGTEAF

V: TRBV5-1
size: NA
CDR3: ASSQDGRITEAF

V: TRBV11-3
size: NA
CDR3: ASSLGGGSEETQY

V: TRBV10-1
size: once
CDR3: ASSGGFYEQY

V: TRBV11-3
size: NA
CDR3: ASSHRGSSYEQY

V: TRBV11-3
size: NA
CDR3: ASSLAIVNGETQY

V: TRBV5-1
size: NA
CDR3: ASSLPDRGGYT

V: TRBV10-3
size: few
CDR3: AISDGLLTFGPGELF

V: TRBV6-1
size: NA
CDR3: ASRGTGDQPQH

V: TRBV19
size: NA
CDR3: ASSIEGYTEAF

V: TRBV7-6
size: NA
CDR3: ASSLFRGQGYQETQY

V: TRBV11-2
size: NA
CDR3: ASSLTRTLQGGELF

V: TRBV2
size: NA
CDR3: ASGRQGSKPQH

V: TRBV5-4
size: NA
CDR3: ASSLDSGGTDTQY

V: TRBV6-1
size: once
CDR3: ASSEAGRDPMNTEAF

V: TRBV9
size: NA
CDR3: ASSGGQGIYGYT

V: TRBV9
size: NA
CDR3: ASSANTQSYGYT

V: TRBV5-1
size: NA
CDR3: ASSPVDRLQETQY

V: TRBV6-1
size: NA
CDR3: ASGKPRDRANEQF

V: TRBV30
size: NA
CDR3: AWSRTGVGNTIY

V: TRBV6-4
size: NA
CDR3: ASSEDRGAGELF

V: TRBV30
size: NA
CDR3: AWSVLKPSGIEQF

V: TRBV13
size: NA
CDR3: ASSLWGSPYEQY

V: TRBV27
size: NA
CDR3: ASSLSVYGATEAF

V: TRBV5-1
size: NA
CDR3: ASDENDYGYT

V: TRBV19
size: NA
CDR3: ASHDRTPTNEQF

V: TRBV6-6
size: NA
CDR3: ASSYPDRGNTIY

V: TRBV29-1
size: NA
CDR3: SGLIGRNSDTQY

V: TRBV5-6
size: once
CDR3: ASSPRFGQGAYGYT

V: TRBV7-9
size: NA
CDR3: ASSLENRGRRTNEQY

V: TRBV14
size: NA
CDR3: ASSQGQSSYDEQF

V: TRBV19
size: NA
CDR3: ASSKPAGGIDYGYT

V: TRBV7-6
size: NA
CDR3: ASSPISGAEQF

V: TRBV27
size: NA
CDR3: ASRRQGGHEQY

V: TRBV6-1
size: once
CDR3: ASRQWGSSYNEQF

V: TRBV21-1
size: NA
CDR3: ASSKELAENEQF

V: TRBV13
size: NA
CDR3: ASSLYSNYGYT

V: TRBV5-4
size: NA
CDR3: ASSHSDTETQY

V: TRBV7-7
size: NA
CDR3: ASSTRDRAQKY

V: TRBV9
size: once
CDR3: ASSGTPNQPQH

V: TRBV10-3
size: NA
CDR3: AISEGVGDQPQH

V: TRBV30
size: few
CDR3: AWSAPAGASNQPQH

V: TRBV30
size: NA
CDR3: AWSPTINWAMQETQY

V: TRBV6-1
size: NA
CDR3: ASSEARTGLSGNTIY

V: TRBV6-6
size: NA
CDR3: ASSYRLAGDRETQY

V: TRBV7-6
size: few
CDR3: ASSQQNTNTEAF

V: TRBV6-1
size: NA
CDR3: ASSNPGQGKAF

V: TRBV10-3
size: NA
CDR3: AISEAGGQETQY

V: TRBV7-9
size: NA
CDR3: ASTEGGRYSPLH

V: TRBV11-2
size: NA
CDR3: ASSPWVLASTDTQY

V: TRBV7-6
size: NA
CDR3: ASSLATVTEAF